The 23 T cell receptor beta chains below were found in one sample sequenced in a study of somatic mutations in cytotoxic T cells in rheumatoid arthritis. Assay used: immunoSEQ multiplex PCR; TCRdb lists only in-frame clones, some missing. The sample has roughly 18,000 clones; around 86% are singletons. The sequenced sample was CD8+ T cells sorted from blood. These receptors were obtained from a man aged 18 to 30 with rheumatoid arthritis.

The chain employs TRBV4-1 and TRBJ2-3, with a weak D call TRBD1 (6 bases). V was cut by 4 bases and J by 4 bases, with 15 bases left in between. Germline V gene lookup returns CDR1 MGHRA and CDR2 YSYEKL. The CDR3 loop spans 15 amino acids. CDR3 residues: CASSPGVVSADTQYF. The DNA for the CDR3 is TGCGCCAGCAGCCCAGGGGTCGTCAGCGCAGATACGCAGTATTTT.

CDR3 coding DNA: TGTGCCAGCAGCTTGGGACAGGGGTTGCATCAGCCCCAGCATTTT. It specifies CASSLGQGLHQPQHF. The J gene is TRBJ1-5, the V gene TRBV5-6; 8 nucleotides align to TRBD1. Germline V CDR1 and CDR2: SGHDT, YYEEEE. Unmatched junction bases numbered 4, after V lost 0 bases and J lost 5 bases. CDR3 length: 15 amino acids.

This chain connects TRBV6-1 to TRBJ1-1, with no clear D. This CDR3 has 9 amino acids. From germline, CDR1 is MNHNS and CDR2 SASEGT. V lost 8 bases and J lost 11, with 9 bases in between. Written as DNA, the CDR3 is TGTGCCAGCGGGAGTGGCGCTTTCTTT. Translating it yields CASGSGAFF.

The chain couples TRBV5-4 to TRBJ1-5, with 10 bases aligning to TRBD1. After removal of 4 bases from V and 4 bases from J, the junction contained 2 bases not matched to a gene. CDR1 and CDR2 (germline): SGHNT, YYREEE (reference sequence). The CDR3 is 14 residues long. The CDR3 coding sequence is TGTGCCAGCAGCGCGGGACAGGGGAATCAGCCCCAGCATTTT. Its protein product is CASSAGQGNQPQHF.

This sequence joins TRBV5-6 and TRBJ1-2; possible D gene TRBD1, 6 bases. Germline V gene data show CDR1 as SGHDT and CDR2 as YYEEEE. The CDR3 loop spans 14 amino acids. V was clipped by 1 base and J by 7 bases, with 14 bases between them. CDR3 DNA: TGTGCCAGCAGCTTGTACTCCGGGGGCAGTGGCTACACCTTC. Protein: CASSLYSGGSGYTF.

CDR3 protein: CASSQDPGDTEAFF. CDR3 in DNA: TGTGCCAGCAGCCAAGACCCAGGGGATACTGAAGCTTTCTTT. The chain employs TRBV4-2 and TRBJ1-1, with D perhaps matching TRBD1 (6 bases). Germline CDR1 reads LGHNA; CDR2 reads YNFKEQ. The CDR3 sequence is 14 residues long. V dropped 0 bases and J dropped 5 bases, with 10 bases sitting between them.

This rearrangement joins TRBV23-1 to TRBJ1-2, with a possible D match to TRBD1 (5 bases). TRBV23-1 is an ORF, with its function uncertain. The length of the CDR3 is 15 residues. V lost 0 bases and J 8 bases, leaving 16 bases between the germline ends. CDR3 DNA: TGCGCCAGCAGTCAATCCAAAGGCAGGGTCGAGGGCTACACCTTC. Translating it yields CASSQSKGRVEGYTF.

The J gene is TRBJ2-5, the V gene TRBV5-1; 12 nucleotides agree with TRBD2. CDR1 is SGHRS and CDR2 is YFSETQ in the germline V gene. The length of the CDR3 is 17 residues. V lost 4 bases to trimming and J lost 3 bases; unmatched junction nucleotides: 10. The CDR3 protein is CASSPLGLAGWEETQYF. The CDR3 bases are TGCGCCAGCAGCCCTCTTGGACTAGCGGGGTGGGAAGAGACCCAGTACTTC.

The chain recombines TRBV28 with TRBJ1-2; D is perhaps TRBD1 (5 bases). The V end lost 2 bases, the J end lost 4 bases, and 8 bases lay between the germline ends. CDR3 length: 13 amino acids. Germline V gene lookup returns CDR1 MDHEN and CDR2 SYDVKM. The DNA of the CDR3 is TGTGCCAGCAGTTTAAGGGGTTTCTATGGCTACACCTTC. Translated, it gives CASSLRGFYGYTF.

V is TRBV5-1 and J is TRBJ2-4; D gene unclear. The CDR3 loop spans 17 amino acids. The V and J ends lost 0 bases and 0 bases respectively, with 13 bases between them. Germline-derived CDR1 and CDR2 are SGHRS and YFSETQ. The CDR3 region is CASSLEFGTVAKNIQYF. As DNA, the CDR3 is TGCGCCAGCAGCTTGGAGTTCGGCACTGTAGCCAAAAACATTCAGTACTTC.

The chain joins TRBV9 to TRBJ1-2; 9 nucleotides line up with TRBD1. Trimming cost V 4 bases and J 8 bases; bases outside gene matches: 12. Germline loops: CDR1 SGDLS, CDR2 YYNGEE. CDR3 length: 15 amino acids. The CDR3, as DNA: TGTGCCAGCAGCTTTAAAACCGGGACAGGGTTCGGCTACACCTTC. This translates into CASSFKTGTGFGYTF.

The chain carries TRBV5-6 and TRBJ1-1; D uncertain. CDR3 length equals 12 residues. The germline V gene encodes CDR1 SGHDT and CDR2 YYEEEE. The ends were cut back, 5 bases at V and 4 bases at J, with 9 bases in the middle. CDR3 amino acids: CASSLRSTEAFF. CDR3 nucleotides: TGTGCCAGCAGTCTTCGGAGCACTGAAGCTTTCTTT.

The V call is TRBV9, the J call TRBJ2-7; D is perhaps TRBD1 (5 bases). CDR1 and CDR2 from the germline V gene are SGDLS and YYNGEE. The CDR3 runs to 14 residues. V lost 4 bases, J lost 7 bases, and 18 bases lay in between. Written as DNA, the CDR3 is TGTGCCAGCAGCTCGCCGGCCAGGGTGTGGGAGCAGTACTTC. It encodes CASSSPARVWEQYF.

The V gene is TRBV5-4, the J gene TRBJ2-6; D ambiguous. CDR3 length equals 17 residues. With 1 base removed from V and 0 bases from J, the gap between germline ends came to 11 bases. Germline lookup yields CDR1 SGHNT and CDR2 YYREEE (reference sequence). CDR3 sequence reads: CASSLYLRPSGANVLTF. The CDR3 nucleotides read TGTGCCAGCAGCTTGTATCTCAGGCCCTCTGGGGCCAACGTCCTGACTTTC.

The gene calls are TRBV2 and TRBJ2-3; 10 bases match TRBD2. The CDR3 loop spans 15 amino acids. Per the germline V gene, CDR1 is SNHLY and CDR2 is FYNNEI. J was trimmed by 14 bases and V by 7 bases; bases with no gene match: 18. This chain's CDR3 is CASNGASGGPTQGYF. The CDR3 DNA reads TGTGCCAGCAACGGGGCTAGCGGGGGCCCCACCCAGGGGTATTTT.

The gene calls are TRBV6-5 and TRBJ2-7; the match to TRBD2 covers 7 bases. CDR3 length: 14 amino acids. Germline V CDR1 and CDR2: MNHEY, SVGAGI. V shed 9 bases and J 4 bases; nucleotides not matched to a gene: 12. As DNA, the CDR3 is TGTGCCAGTACCTCCGGGACGGGGGGATACGAGCAGTACTTC. As protein: CASTSGTGGYEQYF.

This chain connects TRBV27 to TRBJ1-2, with TRBD1 as a possible D gene (6 bases). The CDR3 has 15 amino acids. In germline, CDR1 is MNHEY, CDR2 SMNVEV (reference sequence). V lost 0 bases, J lost 3 bases, and 11 bases lay in between. The CDR3 sequence: CASSLSFRGDYGYTF. The DNA of the CDR3 is TGTGCCAGCAGTTTATCCTTCAGGGGAGACTATGGCTACACCTTC.

The chain uses TRBV5-1 and TRBJ2-7; TRBD1 agrees at 9 bases. Trimming took 3 bases from V and 7 from J; bases not matched to a gene: 8. From germline, CDR1 is SGHRS and CDR2 YFSETQ. The CDR3 contains 14 residues. Written as DNA, the CDR3 is TGCGCCAGCAGCTATCCGGGACAGGGCAAGGAGCAGTACTTC. Translation: CASSYPGQGKEQYF.

The V and J genes are TRBV29-1 and TRBJ2-7; D gene ambiguous. The V and J ends lost 0 bases and 2 bases respectively, with 5 bases between them. The CDR3 has 12 residues. CDR1 SQVTM and CDR2 ANQGSEA come from the germline V gene. This CDR3 reads CSVEDLTYEQYF. In DNA form, the CDR3 reads TGCAGCGTTGAAGATTTGACCTACGAGCAGTACTTC.

This clone appeared once. V is TRBV18 and J is TRBJ1-2, with TRBD1 as a possible D gene (5 bases). The CDR3 is 13 residues long. From germline, CDR1 is KGHSH and CDR2 LQKENI. Trimming cost V 8 bases and J 6 bases, with 16 bases left between them. The DNA for the CDR3 is TGTGCCAGCGAGGTGCGGGGCACTAATGGCTACACCTTC. Its protein product is CASEVRGTNGYTF.

Only one count was recorded for this clone. The chain uses TRBV10-3 and TRBJ2-7, with 9 nucleotides matching TRBD1. V lost 0 bases to trimming and J lost 3 bases; unmatched junction nucleotides: 3. Germline-derived CDR1 and CDR2 are ENHRY and SYGVKD. The CDR3 runs to 15 residues. CDR3 sequence (DNA): TGTGCCATCAGTGAGTCTGGACAGGGGCGCTACGAGCAGTACTTC. It encodes CAISESGQGRYEQYF.

The chain has TRBV7-8 and TRBJ2-3; 13 nucleotides agree with TRBD2. This CDR3 has 17 amino acids. Germline V gives CDR1 SGHVS, CDR2 FQNEAQ. J gave up 2 bases and V 5 bases, and 7 bases lay outside the gene matches. In nucleotides, the CDR3 is TGTGCCAGCAGCCTCCGACTAGCGGGGGGATCCACAGATACGCAGTATTTT. It encodes CASSLRLAGGSTDTQYF.

This rearrangement joins TRBV6-5 to TRBJ1-2; D is unresolved. This CDR3 has 15 residues. The V gene lost 2 bases and the J gene lost 0 bases, with 10 bases spanning the gap. Germline CDR1 reads MNHEY; CDR2 reads SVGAGI. CDR3 in amino acids: CASSYVAGANYGYTF. The CDR3 coding sequence is TGTGCCAGCAGTTACGTCGCCGGAGCTAACTATGGCTACACCTTC.